These 4 T cell receptor beta chains came from one sample sequenced in a study of identical twins. TCRdb used MiXCR to reprocess the 5' RACE reads, holding one entry per CDR3 protein. The sample contains hundreds of thousands of distinct CDR3 sequences, over 12% of which appear only once. What was sequenced was memory (CD45RO+) T cells sorted from blood. These receptors were obtained from a woman between 18 and 29 years old in good health.

This clonotype was seen ten or more times. The rearrangement joins TRBV5-1 to TRBJ2-5; 8 bases match TRBD1. There are 15 residues in the CDR3. CDR1 and CDR2 (germline): SGHRS, YFSETQ. V was pared by 1 base and J by 3 bases, with 5 bases of the junction left unmatched. CDR3 in DNA: TGCGCCAGCAGCTTGACGGGGACAGGAGAAGAGACCCAGTACTTC. Its protein is CASSLTGTGEETQYF.

There are a few counts of this clonotype. The chain couples TRBV30 to TRBJ2-1, with D unclear. The CDR3 loop spans 12 amino acids. V was cut by 0 bases and J by 5 bases, with 5 bases left in between. Germline loops: CDR1 GTSNPN, CDR2 SVGIG (reference sequence). CDR3 DNA: TGTGCCTGGAGTGTACACCACAATGAGCAGTTCTTC. Residues: CAWSVHHNEQFF.

The sample holds a few counts of this clonotype. The rearrangement joins TRBV29-1 to TRBJ2-4; 12 nucleotides agree with TRBD1. Germline V gene lookup returns CDR1 SQVTM and CDR2 ANQGSEA. This CDR3 is built from 16 residues. V was clipped by 6 bases and J by 0 bases; unmatched bases: 6. As DNA, the CDR3 is TGCAGCGTCCGAGGGACAGGGGGCATAGCCAAAAACATTCAGTACTTC. Translating it yields CSVRGTGGIAKNIQYF.

The rearrangement joins TRBV15 to TRBJ1-2; D is undetermined. Trimming cost V 3 bases and J 4 bases, with 12 bases left between them. From germline, CDR1 is LNHNV and CDR2 YYDKDF (reference sequence). The CDR3 runs 14 residues. CDR3 sequence: CATSSGFQSYGYTF. The DNA of the CDR3 is TGTGCCACCAGCAGTGGTTTCCAGAGCTATGGCTACACCTTC.